Presented here are 32 T cell receptor beta chains from one specimen sequenced in a study of shared clonotypes between healthy human individuals. Sequenced by immunoSEQ multiplex PCR; TCRdb stores in-frame clones only, minus some. The table shows 2 million or so clones, with 85% to 95% occurring only once. Only CD45RO-negative cells positively selected for CCR7 counted as naive CD8 cells, so terminally differentiated effector memory CD45RA+ cells were excluded. The sequencing input was naive CD8+ T cells sorted from blood. These receptor sequences come from a man younger than 35 in good health.

The genes are TRBV19 and TRBJ2-5, with D unresolved. V lost 3 bases to trimming and J lost 5 bases, with 16 bases between them. This CDR3 contains 15 residues. Per the germline V gene, CDR1 is LNHDA and CDR2 is SQIVND (reference sequence). The CDR3 is CASSMGILGGETQYF. CDR3 nucleotides: TGTGCCAGTAGTATGGGCATTTTGGGTGGGGAGACCCAGTACTTC. Full variable domain (rest looked up from reference TRBV19 and TRBJ2-5): DGGITQSPKYLFRKEGQNVTLSCEQNLNHDAMYWYRQDPGQGLRLIYYSQIVNDFQKGDIAEGYSVSREKKESFPLTVTSAQKNPTAFYLCASSMGILGGETQYFGPGTRLLVL.

The chain employs TRBV5-1 and TRBJ2-2; D is unresolved. This CDR3 spans 16 amino acids. CDR1 and CDR2 (germline): SGHRS, YFSETQ. V lost 3 bases to trimming and J lost 2 bases, with 14 bases between them. The CDR3 region has the DNA TGCGCCAGCAGCTGGGGTTCGGATGATAACACCGGGGAGCTGTTTTTT. Protein product: CASSWGSDDNTGELFF.

The V call is TRBV30, the J call TRBJ1-1; no clear D gene. CDR1 is GTSNPN and CDR2 is SVGIG in the germline V gene (reference sequence). The ends were cut back, 4 bases at V and 2 bases at J, with 11 bases in the middle. The CDR3 consists of 13 residues. The CDR3 sequence is CAWTAGVNTEAFF. For the CDR3, the DNA is TGTGCCTGGACGGCGGGAGTAAACACTGAAGCTTTCTTT. The variable domain in full, with the rest retrieved from reference TRBV30 and TRBJ1-1, is SQTIHQWPATLVQPVGSPLSLECTVEGTSNPNLYWYRQAAGRGLQLLFYSVGIGQISSEVPQNLSASRPQDRQFILSSKKLLLSDSGFYLCAWTAGVNTEAFFGQGTRLTVV.

The chain couples TRBV7-6 to TRBJ2-5; maybe TRBD2 (7 bases). V shed 2 bases and J shed 3 bases, with 13 bases lying between them. CDR1 and CDR2 from the germline V gene are SGHVS and FNYEAQ. The CDR3 has 15 residues. DNA of the CDR3: TGTGCCAGCAGCTTAATGGCGGGGGCCAAAGAGACCCAGTACTTC. It translates to CASSLMAGAKETQYF. Variable domain in full (rest from reference TRBV7-6 and TRBJ2-5): GAGVSQSPRYKVTKRGQDVALRCDPISGHVSLYWYRQALGQGPEFLTYFNYEAQQDKSGLPNDRFSAERPEGSISTLTIQRTEQRDSAMYRCASSLMAGAKETQYFGPGTRLLVL.

The rearrangement joins TRBV10-1 to TRBJ2-7; D is ambiguous. Trimming stripped 9 bases from V and 2 bases from J, with 8 bases between. CDR1 and CDR2 (germline): WNHNN, SYGVQD (reference sequence). This CDR3 has 11 residues. The CDR3 here is CARRRAYEQYF. CDR3 in DNA: TGCGCCAGACGACGGGCCTACGAGCAGTACTTC.

The rearrangement uses TRBV9 and TRBJ1-6; no firm D call. The CDR3 length is 16 residues. Germline-derived CDR1 and CDR2 are SGDLS and YYNGEE. V lost 1 base to trimming and J lost 8 bases, with 16 bases between them. The CDR3 nucleotides read TGTGCCAGCAGCGTAAAGACGTCTCCTATACATTCACCCCTCCACTTT. Its protein product is CASSVKTSPIHSPLHF.

This clone was seen only once. The sample carries other DNA sequences with the same CDR3. The genes are TRBV6-5 and TRBJ2-2; D is perhaps TRBD2 (5 bases). Looked up from germline, CDR1 is MNHEY and CDR2 is SVGAGI. Trimming shortened V by 1 base and J by 1 base, and 7 bases separated the two germline ends. The CDR3 is made up of 15 amino acids. As DNA, the CDR3 is TGTGCCAGCAGTTACTTGGCGGGGAACACCGGGGAGCTGTTTTTT. Translating it yields CASSYLAGNTGELFF.

In the case of this clone: In the same sample, other DNA sequences code for this CDR3. The CDR3 DNA is TGTGCCAGTAGTCCGACGGGGAGCTCCTACGAGCAGTACTTC. Translation gives CASSPTGSSYEQYF. The V call is TRBV19, the J call TRBJ2-7; weak D call: TRBD2 (5 bases). CDR1 is LNHDA, CDR2 SQIVND, per germline (reference sequence). V lost 5 bases to trimming and J lost 0 bases, with 11 bases between them. The CDR3 totals 14 residues.

Details on this clone: Other DNA sequences in this sample translate to the same CDR3. The chain joins TRBV4-1 to TRBJ2-5; tentatively, D is TRBD2 (5 bases). The germline V and J ends were trimmed by 1 base and 2 bases, with 8 bases remaining between them. The CDR3 loop spans 14 amino acids. Germline CDR1 reads MGHRA; CDR2 reads YSYEKL. As DNA, the CDR3 is TGCGCCAGCAGCCAAGGGCGCGGGCAAGAGACCCAGTACTTC. Its translation: CASSQGRGQETQYF.

This sequence joins TRBV7-2 and TRBJ2-7; D is uncertain. The CDR3 contains 13 residues. V was trimmed by 4 bases and J by 3 bases, leaving 10 bases between them. Germline assignment: CDR1 SGHTA and CDR2 FQGNSA. The CDR3 sequence: CASSSDNYYEQYF. CDR3 DNA sequence: TGTGCCAGCAGCTCCGACAACTACTACGAGCAGTACTTC.

This rearrangement joins TRBV6-5 to TRBJ2-3; no reliable D call. CDR3 length: 16 residues. V lost 4 bases and J lost 3, with 17 bases in between. Germline V gives CDR1 MNHEY, CDR2 SVGAGI. CDR3 DNA: TGTGCCAGCAGTTCGCCGACATTCGATAGGACAGATACGCAGTATTTT. Translated: CASSSPTFDRTDTQYF.

This chain connects TRBV2 to TRBJ2-7; 9 bases line up with TRBD2. V lost 7 bases and J lost 5; bases outside the gene matches: 21. This CDR3 is 18 amino acids long. CDR1 is SNHLY, CDR2 FYNNEI, per germline. CDR3 nucleotide sequence: TGTGCCAGCATTCTGGGACTAGCTTATATCCGGGCGATCGACGAGCAGTACTTC. Translation: CASILGLAYIRAIDEQYF.

V is TRBV7-9 and J is TRBJ2-5; tentatively, D is TRBD1 or TRBD2 (5 bases each). The V gene lost 0 bases and the J gene lost 5 bases, with 10 bases spanning the gap. Germline values: CDR1 SEHNR, CDR2 FQNEAQ (reference sequence). The CDR3 spans 14 residues. In nucleotides, the CDR3 is TGTGCCAGCAGCTTAGCGCTGGGGGTTGAGACCCAGTACTTC. It translates to CASSLALGVETQYF.

The DNA of the CDR3 is TGTGCCAGCAGTGAAAGGGCCTGGGGGGAAAAACTGTTTTTT. Its protein product is CASSERAWGEKLFF. The gene calls are TRBV2 and TRBJ1-4; TRBD1 might be the D (5 bases). Trimming removed 2 bases at V and 8 bases at J, with 12 bases between. This CDR3 is built from 14 residues. Germline V lookup: CDR1 SNHLY, CDR2 FYNNEI.

This chain uses TRBV7-6 with TRBJ2-1, with a weak D call TRBD1 (6 bases). The germline V gene encodes CDR1 SGHVS and CDR2 FNYEAQ. The CDR3 is 13 amino acids. V was pared by 3 bases and J by 10 bases, with 13 bases between. Here the CDR3 DNA reads TGTGCCAGCAGCTTTGCAGGGGCAAACGAGCAGTTCTTC. Its protein product is CASSFAGANEQFF. The entire variable domain, with the rest obtained from reference TRBV7-6 and TRBJ2-1, is as follows: GAGVSQSPRYKVTKRGQDVALRCDPISGHVSLYWYRQALGQGPEFLTYFNYEAQQDKSGLPNDRFSAERPEGSISTLTIQRTEQRDSAMYRCASSFAGANEQFFGPGTRLTVL.

With regard to this clone: The same CDR3 can be traced to other DNA sequences in this sample. The chain uses TRBV4-3 and TRBJ2-7, with unresolved D. Trimming removed 0 bases from V and 1 base from J, with 7 bases in between. The CDR3 spans 14 residues. Germline-derived CDR1 and CDR2 are LGHNA and YSLEER. CDR3 sequence reads: CASSQDAESYEQYF. In DNA, the CDR3 is TGCGCCAGCAGCCAAGATGCGGAATCCTACGAGCAGTACTTC.

The chain carries TRBV10-3 and TRBJ2-4, with D hard to call. Germline CDR1 ENHRY, CDR2 SYGVKD. This CDR3 is 13 amino acids long. The V end was cut by 9 bases, the J end by 0 bases, with 9 bases between. The CDR3 coding sequence is TGTGCCATATCCTATTTAGCCAAAAACATTCAGTACTTC. It is translated as CAISYLAKNIQYF.

The chain employs TRBV28 and TRBJ2-7; 8 bases match TRBD2. Germline assignment: CDR1 MDHEN and CDR2 SYDVKM. Trimming at V came to 6 bases and at J to 1 base, leaving 8 bases not matched to a gene. This CDR3 is 15 amino acids long. The CDR3 DNA reads as TGTGCCAGCAGCCCCGGGTTAGCGGGATCCTACGAGCAGTACTTC. Its translation is CASSPGLAGSYEQYF. Full variable domain (rest looked up from reference TRBV28 and TRBJ2-7): DVKVTQSSRYLVKRTGEKVFLECVQDMDHENMFWYRQDPGLGLRLIYFSYDVKMKEKGDIPEGYSVSREKKERFSLILESASTNQTSMYLCASSPGLAGSYEQYFGPGTRLTVT.

The rearrangement joins TRBV7-2 to TRBJ2-1; D may be TRBD1 or TRBD2 (5 bases each). The CDR3 has 13 amino acids. V lost 3 bases, J lost 7 bases, and 10 bases lay in between. In germline, CDR1 is SGHTA, CDR2 FQGNSA. CDR3 nucleotides: TGTGCCAGCAGCTTGGGACCAACTAATGAGCAGTTCTTC. Its protein is CASSLGPTNEQFF.

This clone was seen a handful of times. Other DNA sequences in this sample translate to the same CDR3. The chain carries TRBV2 and TRBJ1-4; no definite D call. CDR1 and CDR2 (germline): SNHLY, FYNNEI. Trimming pared 0 bases from V and 5 bases from J, leaving 7 bases between. The CDR3 totals 14 residues. The CDR3 sequence is CASSEAGFNEKLFF. CDR3 sequence (DNA): TGTGCCAGCAGTGAAGCCGGATTCAATGAAAAACTGTTTTTT. The entire variable domain, with the rest obtained from reference TRBV2 and TRBJ1-4, is as follows: EPEVTQTPSHQVTQMGQEVILRCVPISNHLYFYWYRQILGQKVEFLVSFYNNEISEKSEIFDDQFSVERPDGSNFTLKIRSTKLEDSAMYFCASSEAGFNEKLFFGSGTQLSVL.

The chain is built from TRBV10-1 and TRBJ2-3; perhaps TRBD1 as D (5 bases). The CDR3 contains 15 residues. In germline, CDR1 is WNHNN, CDR2 SYGVQD (reference sequence). Trimming shortened V by 2 bases and J by 3 bases, and 12 bases separated the two germline ends. The CDR3 protein is CASSEGHRETDTQYF. As DNA, the CDR3 is TGCGCCAGCAGTGAGGGACACCGAGAAACAGATACGCAGTATTTT.

This sequence joins TRBV2 and TRBJ2-7; no firm D call. The CDR3 is made up of 13 amino acids. Per germline, CDR1 SNHLY and CDR2 FYNNEI. Trimming shortened V by 4 bases and J by 3 bases, and 10 bases separated the two germline ends. Here the CDR3 DNA reads TGTGCCAGCAGTGGGACGGTGAACTACGAGCAGTACTTC. This gives the protein CASSGTVNYEQYF. Supplemented by reference TRBV2 and TRBJ2-7, the full variable domain reads EPEVTQTPSHQVTQMGQEVILRCVPISNHLYFYWYRQILGQKVEFLVSFYNNEISEKSEIFDDQFSVERPDGSNFTLKIRSTKLEDSAMYFCASSGTVNYEQYFGPGTRLTVT.

This chain joins TRBV5-6 and TRBJ1-1; possibly TRBD1 for D (6 bases). The CDR3 runs to 14 residues. In germline, CDR1 is SGHDT, CDR2 YYEEEE. V was trimmed by 2 bases and J by 6 bases, leaving 14 bases between them. CDR3 bases: TGTGCCAGCAGCTTTCACCCCGGGGGCGCTGAAGCTTTCTTT. Encoded protein: CASSFHPGGAEAFF. Full variable domain (rest looked up from reference TRBV5-6 and TRBJ1-1): DAGVTQSPTHLIKTRGQQVTLRCSPKSGHDTVSWYQQALGQGPQFIFQYYEEEERQRGNFPDRFSGHQFPNYSSELNVNALLLGDSALYLCASSFHPGGAEAFFGQGTRLTVV.

This chain joins TRBV4-3 and TRBJ2-1; 8 nucleotides align to TRBD2. The CDR3 is made up of 15 amino acids. V trimming: 4 bases; J trimming: 8 bases; junction bases outside the gene matches: 10. Germline-derived CDR1 and CDR2 are LGHNA and YSLEER. The CDR3, as DNA: TGCGCCAGCAGCCCCGGACTAGCCCTATCCGATGAGCAGTTCTTC. This encodes CASSPGLALSDEQFF.

This clone was seen only once. V gene TRBV29-1 combines with J gene TRBJ1-2; the D gene is possibly TRBD1 (5 bases). With 3 bases removed from V and 7 bases from J, the gap between germline ends came to 12 bases. The CDR3 loop spans 12 amino acids. The germline gives CDR1 SQVTM, CDR2 ANQGSEA. CDR3 loop: CSVDGRDLGYTF. For the CDR3, the DNA is TGCAGCGTTGATGGCAGGGATCTTGGCTACACCTTC.

The CDR3: CASSPAGVNTDTQYF. CDR3 nucleotides: TGCGCCAGCAGTCCGGCGGGAGTCAACACAGATACGCAGTATTTT. This chain links TRBV10-2 with TRBJ2-3, with 7 bases identical to TRBD2. From germline, CDR1 is WSHSY and CDR2 SAAADI. V shed 5 bases, J shed 2 bases, and the junction held 7 bases outside the gene matches. The CDR3 has 15 amino acids.

The V and J genes are TRBV7-2 and TRBJ2-1, with a weak D call TRBD1 (6 bases). This CDR3 is 14 amino acids long. Germline lookup yields CDR1 SGHTA and CDR2 FQGNSA. Trimming shortened V by 8 bases and J by 2 bases, and 13 bases separated the two germline ends. The DNA of the CDR3 is TGTGCCAGCGGGCTGGCAGGGGCCTACAATGAGCAGTTCTTC. This sequence encodes CASGLAGAYNEQFF.

The V and J genes are TRBV29-1 and TRBJ2-7; TRBD2 aligns across 8 bases. CDR1 is SQVTM, CDR2 ANQGSEA, per germline. Trimming removed 1 base from V and 4 bases from J; junction bases left unmatched: 12. The CDR3 sequence is 16 residues long. DNA of the CDR3: TGCAGCGTTGAAGGCCCTCTGTCGGGAGGGGAGTACGAGCAGTACTTC. It is translated as CSVEGPLSGGEYEQYF.

The rearrangement uses TRBV10-3 and TRBJ1-1, with a tentative D call TRBD1 (5 bases). CDR1 and CDR2 (germline): ENHRY, SYGVKD. The CDR3 runs to 14 residues. The V and J ends lost 3 bases and 5 bases respectively, with 13 bases between them. CDR3 DNA sequence: TGTGCCATCAGTGAAGAGGGAGAGGGGACTGAAGCTTTCTTT. It encodes CAISEEGEGTEAFF.

The chain joins TRBV7-2 to TRBJ2-5; D assignment may be TRBD1 or TRBD2 (6 bases each). The germline CDR1 and CDR2 sequences are SGHTA and FQGNSA. Between the trimmed V and J ends, which lost 2 bases and 5 bases, there was a span of 15 bases. CDR3 length equals 15 residues. The CDR3 sequence is CASSLKWGAGETQYF. CDR3 DNA: TGTGCCAGCAGCTTAAAATGGGGGGCAGGGGAGACCCAGTACTTC.

The chain uses TRBV7-3 and TRBJ2-1; TRBD2 might be the D (5 bases). From germline, CDR1 is SGHTA and CDR2 FQGTGA. V lost 0 bases to trimming and J lost 8 bases, with 14 bases between them. This CDR3 has 15 amino acids. CDR3 nucleotide sequence: TGTGCCAGCAGCTTAACGTTAACGGCTAGCCATGAGCAGTTCTTC. Protein sequence: CASSLTLTASHEQFF.

This chain links TRBV19 with TRBJ1-2, with 8 bases identical to TRBD1. CDR1 and CDR2 from the germline V gene are LNHDA and SQIVND (reference sequence). The CDR3 is 16 residues long. After removal of 3 bases from V and 2 bases from J, the junction contained 8 bases not matched to a gene. Here the CDR3 reads CASSILGQGQNYGYTF. DNA for the CDR3: TGTGCCAGTAGTATCCTTGGACAGGGCCAAAACTATGGCTACACCTTC.